This TCR beta chain was sequenced in a study of ipilimumab plus nivolumab after autologous stem cell transplantation. The overall study: Patients received a median of roughly five ipilimumab and roughly eight nivolumab doses. Study findings and constraints: Per the authors, repertoire, Treg and microbiota data justify further study.

Generated by immunoSEQ multiplex PCR, the TCRdb table keeps only in-frame clones and is missing some. The sample has about 22,000 clones, roughly 80% seen once. This CDR3 is 16 amino acids long. V was pared by 2 bases and J by 7 bases, with 18 bases between. CDR1 SGHTA and CDR2 FQGNSA come from the germline V gene. Checkpoint therapy with ipilimumab 1 mg/kg began 14 to 28 days after transplant. Through week 26, nivolumab 3 mg/kg IV was given weeks 1, 4, 7, 10, then biweekly. A remark on this clone: Antigen unknown.

The TCR comes from a male donor with diffuse large B-cell lymphoma. Sequenced material: PBMCs, taken in a trial of ipilimumab plus nivolumab as post-transplant consolidation. The gene calls are TRBV7-2 and TRBJ2-1; D is uncertain. CDR3 in DNA: TGTGCCAGCAGCTTATTCTTCCTGAAGAAGGCAAATGAGCAGTTCTTC. Encoded protein: CASSLFFLKKANEQFF.